A single sample gave rise to the 14 T cell receptor beta chains below, sequenced in a study of beta chain features in type 1 diabetes. What was sequenced were expressed TCRB transcripts, since all of the isolated RNA had been reverse transcribed. Here immunoSEQ multiplex PCR was the method, and the copy in TCRdb shows in-frame clones only, minus some. The sample yields under 450,000 clones, about 14% seen once. Material: naive CD4+ T cells from blood. Receptors were obtained from a woman under 30 in good health.

V usage is TRBV28 and J usage is TRBJ2-7, with TRBD1 matching over 9 bases. CDR3 size: 15 residues. The germline CDR1 and CDR2 sequences are MDHEN and SYDVKM. V gave up 5 bases and J gave up 6 bases; unmatched junction bases: 11. The CDR3 region has the DNA TGTGCCAGCAGTGGTACCGGGACAGGGACCCCCGAGCAGTACTTC. This gives the protein CASSGTGTGTPEQYF. Using reference TRBV28 and TRBJ2-7 for the parts outside the CDR3, the full variable domain is DVKVTQSSRYLVKRTGEKVFLECVQDMDHENMFWYRQDPGLGLRLIYFSYDVKMKEKGDIPEGYSVSREKKERFSLILESASTNQTSMYLCASSGTGTGTPEQYFGPGTRLTVT.

The CDR3 sequence is CAWRGLGSNSEAFF. CDR3 sequence (DNA): TGTGCCTGGAGGGGTCTGGGCTCTAACTCTGAAGCTTTCTTT. The chain carries TRBV30 and TRBJ1-1; D not resolved. The CDR3 runs to 14 residues. CDR1 is GTSNPN and CDR2 is SVGIG in the germline V gene (reference sequence). V dropped 3 bases and J dropped 6 bases, with 17 bases sitting between them. Looking up the rest from reference TRBV30 and TRBJ1-1 gives the full variable domain: SQTIHQWPATLVQPVGSPLSLECTVEGTSNPNLYWYRQAAGRGLQLLFYSVGIGQISSEVPQNLSASRPQDRQFILSSKKLLLSDSGFYLCAWRGLGSNSEAFFGQGTRLTVV.

The chain recombines TRBV7-2 with TRBJ1-1, with D possibly being TRBD1 (5 bases). V lost 2 bases, J lost 1 base, and 8 bases lay in between. Germline CDR1 SGHTA, CDR2 FQGNSA. CDR3 length equals 14 residues. The CDR3 protein is CASSLYGGNTEAFF. The CDR3 DNA follows: TGTGCCAGCAGCTTATACGGGGGGAACACTGAAGCTTTCTTT.

The sample holds a few counts of this clone. CDR3 sequence (DNA): TGTGCCAGCAGCGAGACAGGGATTTATGGCTACACCTTC. It translates to CASSETGIYGYTF. The J gene is TRBJ1-2, the V gene TRBV9, with 7 bases lining up with TRBD1. CDR3 length equals 13 residues. J lost 5 bases, V lost 3 bases, and 4 bases had no gene match. Germline V gene sequence: CDR1 SGDLS, CDR2 YYNGEE.

This clone was observed a handful of times. This chain links TRBV9 with TRBJ2-7; TRBD2 is a possible D gene (5 bases). Trimming stripped 3 bases from V and 4 bases from J, with 8 bases between. The germline V gene has CDR1 SGDLS and CDR2 YYNGEE. This CDR3 is built from 12 residues. The CDR3 nucleotides read TGTGCCAGCAGCGCGGGGAATTACGAGCAGTACTTC. Amino acids: CASSAGNYEQYF.

This sequence joins TRBV11-2 and TRBJ2-5; D is possibly TRBD2 (7 bases). The germline V and J ends were trimmed by 5 bases and 2 bases, with 15 bases remaining between them. Germline V CDR1 and CDR2: SGHAT, FQNNGV. CDR3 length: 15 residues. CDR3 sequence (DNA): TGTGCCAGCAGCACAGCGGGACAAAAACAAGAGACCCAGTACTTC. This encodes CASSTAGQKQETQYF.

The sample holds a few counts of this clone. This sequence joins TRBV14 and TRBJ2-2; 7 nucleotides match TRBD1. After removal of 4 bases from V and 4 bases from J, the junction contained 9 bases not matched to a gene. The germline CDR1 and CDR2 sequences are SGHDN and FVKESK. This CDR3 comprises 16 residues. CDR3 sequence (DNA): TGTGCCAGCAGCCGCCCCCGGGACAGCCTCACCGGGGAGCTGTTTTTT. As protein: CASSRPRDSLTGELFF. Full variable domain (remainder filled in from reference TRBV14 and TRBJ2-2): EAGVTQFPSHSVIEKGQTVTLRCDPISGHDNLYWYRRVMGKEIKFLLHFVKESKQDESGMPNNRFLAERTGGTYSTLKVQPAELEDSGVYFCASSRPRDSLTGELFFGEGSRLTVL.

The chain has TRBV4-1 and TRBJ2-1, with 11 bases aligning to TRBD2. The CDR3 is 16 amino acids. From germline, CDR1 is MGHRA and CDR2 YSYEKL. The V gene end was trimmed by 4 bases and the J gene end by 7 bases; junction bases not matched to a gene: 9. CDR3 DNA: TGCGCCAGCAGCCCGAGGGTAGCGGGAGGGGGGAATGAGCAGTTCTTC. Translating it yields CASSPRVAGGGNEQFF.

The chain combines TRBV25-1 with TRBJ2-7, with TRBD2 matching over 8 bases. V gave up 3 bases and J gave up 5 bases; unmatched junction bases: 12. The CDR3 has 16 residues. Germline V CDR1 and CDR2: MGHDK, SYGVNS. The CDR3: CASSDTLIAGLDEQYF. The CDR3 nucleotides read TGTGCCAGCAGTGATACTTTAATAGCGGGACTCGACGAGCAGTACTTC.

The chain uses TRBV28 and TRBJ1-1; D might be TRBD1 (5 bases). This CDR3 contains 13 residues. CDR1 is MDHEN and CDR2 is SYDVKM in the germline V gene. Trimming left V 7 bases short and J 2 bases short, with 11 bases between. CDR3 amino acids: CASTPGTNTEAFF. The CDR3 DNA sequence: TGTGCCAGCACCCCCGGGACTAACACTGAAGCTTTCTTT.

This clone occurred a few times. The J gene is TRBJ1-1, the V gene TRBV30, with 8 bases fitting TRBD1. This CDR3 comprises 14 residues. The germline V gene has CDR1 GTSNPN and CDR2 SVGIG (reference sequence). After removal of 3 bases from V and 4 bases from J, the junction contained 7 bases not matched to a gene. The CDR3 nucleotides are TGTGCCTGGAGCGAACAGGGGGTTAGCACTGAAGCTTTCTTT. Residues: CAWSEQGVSTEAFF.

This clone was recorded a few times. The chain joins TRBV11-2 to TRBJ2-3, with no clear D. V was clipped by 5 bases and J by 8 bases, with 11 bases between them. The germline V gene has CDR1 SGHAT and CDR2 FQNNGV. The CDR3 spans 12 residues. This CDR3 is CASSPPGGTQYF. Here the CDR3 DNA reads TGTGCCAGCAGCCCGCCGGGTGGTACGCAGTATTTT.

This clone has a handful of counts. Other DNA sequences in the same sample also yield this CDR3. V usage is TRBV19 and J usage is TRBJ2-7; D gene uncertain. V was trimmed by 1 base and J by 4 bases, leaving 5 bases between them. CDR3 length: 12 amino acids. Germline CDR1 and CDR2: LNHDA and SQIVND (reference sequence). The DNA of the CDR3 is TGTGCCAGTAGTATAGGCGGATACGAGCAGTACTTC. Translation gives CASSIGGYEQYF. Combining the CDR3 with reference TRBV19 and TRBJ2-7 gives the whole variable domain DGGITQSPKYLFRKEGQNVTLSCEQNLNHDAMYWYRQDPGQGLRLIYYSQIVNDFQKGDIAEGYSVSREKKESFPLTVTSAQKNPTAFYLCASSIGGYEQYFGPGTRLTVT.

This clone came up a few times. This chain joins TRBV7-8 and TRBJ2-5; tentative D call: TRBD1 (5 bases). CDR3 length equals 14 residues. The germline gives CDR1 SGHVS, CDR2 FQNEAQ. V lost 4 bases and J lost 4, with 13 bases in between. This CDR3 is CASSWRQTAETQYF. The CDR3, as DNA: TGTGCCAGCAGCTGGAGACAGACGGCAGAGACCCAGTACTTC.